Detailed here is one T cell receptor beta chain. This clone was seen once. The target of this receptor is not known. Base qualities were left out, and no much larger clone turns up one base away. These data belong to a study of shared clonotypes between healthy human individuals (dated by TCRdb to the early 2020s). In the study overall: Two women and a few men aged 18 to 49 years were included in the cohort. Per donor, three plates each were used for CD4 naive and CD4 memory, two for CD8 naive, and one for CD8 memory. The study deeply sequenced blood TCR repertoires of about 5 healthy adults to estimate repertoire size and the extent of clonotype sharing between individuals. To increase sequencing depth and limit assay-specific biases, different laboratories used diverse techniques to prepare libraries and sequence TCR repertoires. Between about 0.8 and 9.5 billion PBMCs per donor were obtained by leukapheresis.

Broad study findings and their caveats: Incomplete sequencing was indicated by rarefaction of sorted-subset datasets, despite the large sequencing depth. Larger estimated clonotype richness was generally found for naive subsets than for memory subsets. About 4.5% of naive CD4, 3.5% of naive CD8, 2.3% of memory CD4, and 0.4% of memory CD8 clonotypes were shared across four donors. Pairwise subsampling led to the expectation that sequencing depth would affect the degree of clonotype sharing among donors. Compared with non-shared clonotypes, clonotypes shared by all four sorted-subset donors had higher generation probabilities. Because the study included a small number of donors, the genetic and exposure-history diversity represented was limited. Sampling was restricted to blood, and TCR repertoires in tissues likely differ from the TCR repertoires found in blood.

Using the deep immunoSEQ assay, multiplex PCR amplified TCR CDR3 regions from genomic DNA. Extracted genomic DNA from each cell subset was spread evenly across all wells of several immunoSEQ 96-well plates, with each plate serving as a replicate. For sorted subsets, each replicate PCR was loaded with roughly 0.2 ug genomic DNA, equivalent to approximately 27,000 T cell genomes. Purified libraries were measured with a Qubit 3.0 fluorometer, size-checked on a Bioanalyzer 2100, and measured again with the KAPA Library Quantification kit. Every immunoSEQ 96-well plate was sequenced on a separate single-read 150-cycle Illumina NextSeq 550 flow cell. The original pipeline was this. The immunoSEQ output contained only junctional sequences without quality scores, so filtering could not match that applied to full-length reads. To assign V/J genes and CDR3, sequences were annotated against IMGT germline references using PyIR, a Python wrapper for IgBLAST v1.9. Reads with weak V/J assignments (E-value above 1e-6), missing CDR3, stop codons, out-of-frame junctions, or ambiguous translated residues were removed. A V3J clonotype was defined by an identical inferred V gene, J gene, and CDR3 amino acid sequence. Percentage overlap between repertoires was calculated by dividing the number of shared unique clonotypes by the size of the smaller repertoire. Repertoire richness was assessed with RTK rarefaction, the Chao1 estimator, and Recon v2.1 estimates of unobserved clonotypes. OLGA was used to compute generation probabilities for all TCRbeta clonotypes that the gDNA method yielded from a few donors. What TCRdb holds here is the immuneACCESS table cut down to in-frame rearrangements. Part of the clones is not present; checked against another copy, under half of the missing clones reflect an unresolved V gene, and the others are unexplained. For V, J and clone size, that table is used; D and trimming come from the DNA. The sample includes about 2 million clones, with about 95% observed a single time. Together, the top ten hold 1.1% of the sample.

V sheds 8 bases and J sheds 4 bases, leaving 13 bases between their ends. The germline V gene (reference sequence) gives CDR1 as SEHNR and CDR2 as FQNEAQ. From its cysteine to its phenylalanine, the CDR3 spans 13 amino acids. Just the 39-base CDR3 DNA is kept, in frame starting at base 1. CD8 naive samples were obtained by positive selection for CCR7 among CD45RO-negative cells, yielding a CD45RA+CCR7+ population from which TemRA cells were excluded. Healthy HIV-negative adults with no recently reported acute infections or vaccinations were included as donors. Every donor was a Caucasian adult residing in Nashville, Tennessee, USA. After blood collection by leukapheresis, PBMCs were isolated using Ficoll-Histopaque density gradient centrifugation and then cryopreserved in the vapor phase of liquid nitrogen. Purity and quantity of every magnetically sorted T cell population were checked by analytical flow cytometry. Each sorted fraction had its genomic DNA isolated and then quantified by UV absorbance on a Nanodrop 2000c.

In this chain, TRBV7-9 is recombined with TRBJ2-3, with the D segment identity uncertain. The sequenced sample was naive CD8+ T cells sorted from blood. The cell subset or site label corresponds to: CD45RA+CCR7+. The receptor's source is a man younger than 35 in good health. The CDR3 corresponds to CASLVSISDTQYF. The base sequence is TGTGCCAGCCTAGTGAGCATTTCAGATACGCAGTATTTT. Joined to the reference TRBV7-9 and TRBJ2-3 proteins, this CDR3 gives the full variable domain: DTGVSQNPRHKITKRGQNVTFRCDPISEHNRLYWYRQTLGQGPEFLTYFQNEAQLEKSRLLSDRFSAERPKGSFSTLEIQRTEQGDSAMYLCASLVSISDTQYFGPGTRLTVL.